This T cell receptor (beta chain) was retrieved from a study of cytomegalovirus exposure and HLA in healthy donors. The table lists this clone with a count of one. The CDR3 is made up of 14 amino acids. Trimming pared 1 base from V and 2 bases from J, leaving 10 bases between. Per the germline V gene, CDR1 is SGHKS and CDR2 is YYEKEE (reference sequence). Both 60 Vbeta primers and 13 Jbeta primers went into the PCR. The method was immunoSEQ multiplex PCR; TCRdb's version includes in-frame clones alone and lacks a portion of them. The data contain approximately 100,000 clones, roughly 81% of them singletons.

What was sequenced was PBMCs. The rearrangement uses TRBV5-5 and TRBJ2-7; tentative D call: TRBD1 (5 bases). The receptor was isolated from a man aged 40-49 years in good health and CMV-seronegative. For the CDR3, the DNA is TGTGCCAGCAGCTTGAGGGGTGAGGCCTACGAGCAGTACTTC. Encoded protein: CASSLRGEAYEQYF.